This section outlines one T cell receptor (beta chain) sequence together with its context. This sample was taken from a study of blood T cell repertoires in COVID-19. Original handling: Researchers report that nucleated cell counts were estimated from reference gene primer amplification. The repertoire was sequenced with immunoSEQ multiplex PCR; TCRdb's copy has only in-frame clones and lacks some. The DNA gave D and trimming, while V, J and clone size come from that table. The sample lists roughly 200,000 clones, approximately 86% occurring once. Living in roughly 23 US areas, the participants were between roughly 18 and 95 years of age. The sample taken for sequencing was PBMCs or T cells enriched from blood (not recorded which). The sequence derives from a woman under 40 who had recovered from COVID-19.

CDR3 nucleotides: TGTGCCAGTTCGGCCGGCAGGGGGCGAGGGAAAAACATTCAGTACTTC. This encodes CASSAGRGRGKNIQYF. This chain joins TRBV19 and TRBJ2-4; TRBD1 matches at 8 bases. After removal of 8 bases from V and 4 bases from J, the junction contained 13 bases not matched to a gene. CDR3 length: 16 residues. Germline assignment: CDR1 LNHDA and CDR2 SQIVND (reference sequence).